A single sample gave rise to the 20 T cell receptor beta chains below, sequenced in a study of shared clonotypes between healthy human individuals. Clones were sequenced by immunoSEQ multiplex PCR, and TCRdb holds only the in-frame ones, with some missing. Of over 400,000 clones listed, about 96% were seen once; the top ten hold around 0.066%. The sequenced material came from naive CD4+ T cells sorted from blood. Documented subset: CD45RA+ positively selected. These receptors were collected from a woman aged 30 to 39 in good health.

This chain links TRBV4-2 with TRBJ1-2; 9 bases line up with TRBD1. This CDR3 is 13 amino acids long. V was pared by 2 bases and J by 8 bases, with 3 bases of the junction left unmatched. The germline gives CDR1 LGHNA, CDR2 YNFKEQ. DNA of the CDR3: TGTGCCAGCAGCCAAACAGGGGGCGAGGGCTACACCTTC. It codes for CASSQTGGEGYTF.

The gene calls are TRBV5-8 and TRBJ2-6, with 12 nucleotides matching TRBD1. After removal of 4 bases from V and 4 bases from J, the junction contained 9 bases not matched to a gene. Germline V lookup: CDR1 SGHTS, CDR2 YDEGEE. The CDR3 is 18 residues long. The CDR3 coding sequence is TGTGCCAGCAGCGGCACGGGACAGGGGGCGGTCGGGGCCAACGTCCTGACTTTC. It is translated as CASSGTGQGAVGANVLTF. The whole variable domain, filled in from reference TRBV5-8 and TRBJ2-6, reads EAGVTQSPTHLIKTRGQQATLRCSPISGHTSVYWYQQALGLGLQFLLWYDEGEERNRGNFPPRFSGRQFPNYSSELNVNALELEDSALYLCASSGTGQGAVGANVLTFGAGSRLTVL.

The rearrangement links TRBV5-1 to TRBJ2-5; TRBD1 agrees at 8 bases. From germline, CDR1 is SGHRS and CDR2 YFSETQ. CDR3 length equals 14 residues. V shed 5 bases and J 3 bases; nucleotides not matched to a gene: 6. In DNA form, the CDR3 reads TGCGCCAGCAGTCGGGACAGGAGAAAAGAGACCCAGTACTTC. Protein sequence: CASSRDRRKETQYF.

The V call is TRBV5-6, the J call TRBJ2-2; the D is unclear. The germline V gene encodes CDR1 SGHDT and CDR2 YYEEEE. With 1 base removed from V and 3 bases from J, the gap between germline ends came to 7 bases. This CDR3 has 14 residues. CDR3 DNA: TGTGCCAGCAGCTTGCTACGACACACCGGGGAGCTGTTTTTT. This sequence encodes CASSLLRHTGELFF.

V and J are TRBV11-2 and TRBJ2-5, with TRBD2 as a possible D gene (5 bases). With 5 bases removed from V and 2 bases from J, the gap between germline ends came to 12 bases. Germline lookup yields CDR1 SGHAT and CDR2 FQNNGV. The CDR3 contains 14 residues. The CDR3 protein is CASSPRTPQETQYF. In DNA, the CDR3 is TGTGCCAGCAGCCCTAGGACTCCACAAGAGACCCAGTACTTC.

A single count supports this clone. CDR3 bases: TGTGCCAGCAGCTTAGGACAGGGAACAGGGACTGAAGCTTTCTTT. Its translation: CASSLGQGTGTEAFF. The rearrangement joins TRBV7-9 to TRBJ1-1; 7 nucleotides match TRBD1. The germline V gene has CDR1 SEHNR and CDR2 FQNEAQ (reference sequence). This CDR3 region has 15 residues. J gave up 5 bases and V 1 base, and 7 bases lay outside the gene matches.

The V call is TRBV11-2, the J call TRBJ1-3; D gene ambiguous. This CDR3 is built from 15 residues. CDR1 is SGHAT, CDR2 FQNNGV, per germline. Deletions cut 1 base from V and 9 bases from J, with 16 bases between. The CDR3 nucleotides read TGTGCCAGCAGCTTAGGGATGGGCAATTTCGGCACCATATATTTT. This translates into CASSLGMGNFGTIYF.

This chain links TRBV7-9 with TRBJ2-7; no clear D gene. Germline CDR1 is SEHNR and CDR2 is FQNEAQ (reference sequence). CDR3 size: 14 residues. V lost 5 bases and J lost 7, with 18 bases in between. CDR3 DNA sequence: TGTGCCAGCAGCCTCTTAATGGACGCCACGGAGCAGTACTTC. Encoded protein: CASSLLMDATEQYF.

Written as DNA, the CDR3 is TGTGCCAGCAGCTGGAGGCCCAGGACCCTGGGAGCGTACACCTTC. This sequence encodes CASSWRPRTLGAYTF. V gene TRBV5-8 combines with J gene TRBJ1-2; no clear D. CDR1 SGHTS and CDR2 YDEGEE come from the germline V gene. This CDR3 region has 15 residues. The V and J ends lost 3 bases and 11 bases respectively, with 23 bases between them.

J is TRBJ2-7 and V is TRBV5-1; D not certain. The germline CDR1 and CDR2 sequences are SGHRS and YFSETQ. CDR3 length equals 15 residues. V was shortened by 4 bases and J by 0 bases, with 14 bases between the two germline ends. DNA of the CDR3: TGCGCCAGCAGCCCGGGTGTCAGGAGCTCCTACGAGCAGTACTTC. Its translation: CASSPGVRSSYEQYF.

V gene TRBV11-2 combines with J gene TRBJ2-7, with D tentatively TRBD2 (6 bases). Looked up from germline, CDR1 is SGHAT and CDR2 is FQNNGV. Trimming took off 1 base at V and 5 bases at J, with 15 bases between the two ends. The CDR3 extends over 15 amino acids. The DNA of the CDR3 is TGTGCCAGCAGCTTAGCGCCCGGGAGCGCCAACGAGCAGTACTTC. Protein: CASSLAPGSANEQYF.

This chain links TRBV5-4 with TRBJ1-1, with a weak D call TRBD1 (5 bases). The CDR3 totals 16 residues. With 3 bases removed from V and 0 bases from J, the gap between germline ends came to 15 bases. The V gene's germline CDR1 is SGHNT and CDR2 YYREEE (reference sequence). The CDR3 here is CASSSTGGSLNTEAFF. Written as DNA, the CDR3 is TGTGCCAGCAGCTCAACCGGGGGATCCTTGAACACTGAAGCTTTCTTT.

The rearrangement links TRBV11-2 to TRBJ1-4; no clear D gene. This CDR3 is 13 amino acids long. V lost 5 bases, J lost 10 bases, and 14 bases lay in between. CDR1 and CDR2 (germline): SGHAT, FQNNGV. CDR3: CASSGEGPGKLFF. CDR3 bases: TGTGCCAGCAGCGGAGAGGGCCCGGGAAAACTGTTTTTT.

The rearrangement uses TRBV4-1 and TRBJ2-1; 13 nucleotides agree with TRBD2. The V gene end was trimmed by 4 bases and the J gene end by 9 bases; junction bases not matched to a gene: 6. Germline V gives CDR1 MGHRA, CDR2 YSYEKL. The CDR3 has 15 residues. The CDR3 loop reads CASSPGLAGVSEQFF. CDR3 DNA sequence: TGCGCCAGCAGCCCCGGACTAGCGGGAGTAAGTGAGCAGTTCTTC.

This clone was found once. This chain uses TRBV29-1 with TRBJ2-1, with TRBD1 matching 7 bases. V was pared by 6 bases and J by 2 bases, with 7 bases of the junction left unmatched. CDR3 length: 14 amino acids. Looked up from germline, CDR1 is SQVTM and CDR2 is ANQGSEA. The CDR3 is CSVATGTAYNEQFF. The CDR3 coding sequence is TGCAGCGTCGCCACCGGGACAGCCTACAATGAGCAGTTCTTC.

Regarding this clone: Relative to the germline gene, one junction end is altered; a read error may explain this. The DNA for the CDR3 is TGTGCCAGCAGCTTGGGGACTAGCGGGAGGGAAAGGGAGGTCTTC. This sequence encodes CASSLGTSGREREVF. The chain recombines TRBV5-5 with TRBJ2-1, with 15 bases aligning to TRBD2. This CDR3 has 15 residues. The germline V gene encodes CDR1 SGHKS and CDR2 YYEKEE (reference sequence).

This chain links TRBV27 with TRBJ2-3; no firm D call. The CDR3 has 18 residues. Looked up from germline, CDR1 is MNHEY and CDR2 is SMNVEV (reference sequence). V dropped 5 bases and J dropped 0 bases, with 21 bases sitting between them. In DNA form, the CDR3 reads TGTGCCAGCAGTATGAGTAAAGGGTCGGTTCCAAGCACAGATACGCAGTATTTT. Protein: CASSMSKGSVPSTDTQYF.

The chain recombines TRBV18 with TRBJ2-3; the D gene is possibly TRBD1 (5 bases). In germline, CDR1 is KGHSH, CDR2 LQKENI. The V end was cut by 2 bases, the J end by 2 bases, with 11 bases between. This CDR3 spans 15 amino acids. CDR3 amino acids: CASSPGAEATDTQYF. The CDR3 bases are TGTGCCAGCTCACCAGGGGCCGAGGCCACAGATACGCAGTATTTT.

This rearrangement joins TRBV28 to TRBJ1-2; D not resolved. The V gene lost 2 bases and the J gene lost 4 bases, with 11 bases spanning the gap. Germline V gene lookup returns CDR1 MDHEN and CDR2 SYDVKM. The CDR3 runs 14 residues. This chain's CDR3 is CASSLGTETYGYTF. CDR3 nucleotides: TGTGCCAGCAGTTTAGGTACCGAAACCTATGGCTACACCTTC.

On this clone itself: This sample also contains other DNA sequences that code for the same CDR3. The V call is TRBV5-4, the J call TRBJ1-1; D is perhaps TRBD1 (5 bases). The CDR3 runs to 15 residues. V was cut by 0 bases and J by 1 base, with 10 bases left in between. Germline CDR1 SGHNT, CDR2 YYREEE (reference sequence). The CDR3 protein is CASSLAVGGNTEAFF. The CDR3 region has the DNA TGTGCCAGCAGCTTGGCAGTGGGGGGGAACACTGAAGCTTTCTTT.